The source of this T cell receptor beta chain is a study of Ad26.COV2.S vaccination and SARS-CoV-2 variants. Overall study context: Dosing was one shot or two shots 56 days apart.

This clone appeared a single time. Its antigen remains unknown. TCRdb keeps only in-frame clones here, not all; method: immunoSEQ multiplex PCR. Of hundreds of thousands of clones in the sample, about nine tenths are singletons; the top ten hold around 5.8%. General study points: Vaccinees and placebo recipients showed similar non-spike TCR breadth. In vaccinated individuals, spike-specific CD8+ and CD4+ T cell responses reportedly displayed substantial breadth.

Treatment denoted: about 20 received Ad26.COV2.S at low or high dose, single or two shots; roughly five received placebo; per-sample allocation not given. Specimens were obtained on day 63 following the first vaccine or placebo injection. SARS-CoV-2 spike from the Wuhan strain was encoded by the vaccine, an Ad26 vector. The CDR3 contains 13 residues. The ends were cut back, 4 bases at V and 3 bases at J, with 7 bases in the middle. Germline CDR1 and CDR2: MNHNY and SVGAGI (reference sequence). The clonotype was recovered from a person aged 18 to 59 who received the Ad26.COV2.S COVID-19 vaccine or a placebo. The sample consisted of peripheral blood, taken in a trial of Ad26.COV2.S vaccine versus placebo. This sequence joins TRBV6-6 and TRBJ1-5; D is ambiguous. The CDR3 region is CASSSGANQPQHF. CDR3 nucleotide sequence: TGTGCCAGCAGTTCCGGAGCCAATCAGCCCCAGCATTTT.